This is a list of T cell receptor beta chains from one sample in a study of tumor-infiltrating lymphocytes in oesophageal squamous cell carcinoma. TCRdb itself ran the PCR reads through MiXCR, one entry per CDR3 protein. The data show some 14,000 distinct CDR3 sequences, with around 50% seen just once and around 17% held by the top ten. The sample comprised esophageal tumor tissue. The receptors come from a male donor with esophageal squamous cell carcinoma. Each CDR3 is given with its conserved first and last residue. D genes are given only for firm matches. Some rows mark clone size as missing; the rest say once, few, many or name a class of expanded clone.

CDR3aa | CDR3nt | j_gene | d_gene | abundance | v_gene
CASSLRAATSNSPLHF | TGTGCCAGCAGCTTAAGAGCGGCGACTTCAAATTCACCCCTCCACTTC | TRBJ2-1 | - | - | TRBV11-2
CASSLSRDYPGEQYF | TGTGCCAGCAGTTTGTCGAGGGACTACCCGGGGGAGCAGTACTTC | TRBJ2-7 | TRBD2 | - | TRBV12-3/TRBV12-4
CASSLVEGRGYNEQFF | TGTGCCAGCAGCTTAGTAGAGGGGAGGGGCTACAATGAGCAGTTCTTC | TRBJ2-1 | TRBD2 | - | TRBV7-8
CASSLALGSYNEQFF | TGCGCCAGCAGCTTAGCCCTCGGCTCCTACAATGAGCAGTTCTTC | TRBJ2-1 | - | many | TRBV5-1
CASSWTVEGTDTQYF | TGTGCCAGCAGTTGGACGGTGGAAGGCACAGATACGCAGTATTTT | TRBJ2-3 | - | - | TRBV28
CISVPEALPPRENYSYEQYF | - | TRBJ1-6 | - | - | TRBV7-5
CASSPSGTYEQYF | TGTGCCAGCAGCCCTAGTGGAACCTACGAGCAGTACTTC | TRBJ2-7 | - | once | TRBV12-3/TRBV12-4
CASSVGTSGMNEQFF | TGTGCCAGCAGCGTGGGGACTAGCGGGATGAATGAGCAGTTCTTC | TRBJ2-1 | TRBD2 | - | TRBV9
CASSRDRISDEQYF | TGTGCCAGCAGCCGGGACAGAATTTCCGACGAGCAGTACTTC | TRBJ2-7 | TRBD1 | many | TRBV7-2
CASSSDYLGQFF | TGTGCCAGCAGCTCCGACTACCTCGGGCAGTTCTTC | TRBJ2-1 | - | medium-sized | TRBV7-9